Each of the 28 T cell receptor beta chains below was sequenced from the same sample in a study of T-cell memory formation after mild COVID-19. TCRdb fed the 5' RACE reads into MiXCR, producing one record per CDR3 protein. The data contain 400,000 to 500,000 distinct CDR3 sequences, 18% of them singletons. The sample taken for sequencing was PBMCs or a T cell subset sorted from them (not recorded which). The receptors were gathered from a man between 18 and 29 years old who had mild COVID-19 (a few samples of this study predate the infection). Cell type and time point are not known.

The chain uses TRBV7-6 and TRBJ1-4, with TRBD1 identical over 7 bases. Germline CDR1 and CDR2: SGHVS and FNYEAQ. CDR3 length: 18 amino acids. V trimming: 1 base; J trimming: 2 bases; junction bases outside the gene matches: 10. The CDR3, as DNA: TGTGCCAGCAGCTTAGTCATACCGACAGGGTCGACTAATGAAAAACTGTTTTTT. It encodes CASSLVIPTGSTNEKLFF. Drawing the rest from reference TRBV7-6 and TRBJ1-4, the complete variable domain is GAGVSQSPRYKVTKRGQDVALRCDPISGHVSLYWYRQALGQGPEFLTYFNYEAQQDKSGLPNDRFSAERPEGSISTLTIQRTEQRDSAMYRCASSLVIPTGSTNEKLFFGSGTQLSVL.

This clonotype was picked up a small number of times. The CDR3 loop is CASSQRTGTSHEQFF. The CDR3 nucleotides read TGTGCCAGCTCACAACGGACAGGGACCTCCCATGAGCAGTTCTTC. The chain is built from TRBV18 and TRBJ2-1; 8 positions agree with TRBD1. Germline CDR1 is KGHSH and CDR2 is LQKENI. J gave up 8 bases and V 4 bases, and 10 bases lay outside the gene matches. This CDR3 spans 15 amino acids.

The chain carries TRBV28 and TRBJ2-1, with 7 bases aligning to TRBD2. Trimming removed 1 base from V and 7 bases from J; junction bases left unmatched: 10. Germline V gives CDR1 MDHEN, CDR2 SYDVKM. CDR3 length equals 16 residues. The CDR3 nucleotides are TGTGCCAGCAGTTTATTTGCGCAGCCGGGGGGAAATGAGCAGTTCTTC. Its translation is CASSLFAQPGGNEQFF.

V usage is TRBV4-2 and J usage is TRBJ1-6; D is uncertain. V was clipped by 0 bases and J by 8 bases, with 8 bases between them. Germline V CDR1 and CDR2: LGHNA, YNFKEQ. There are 14 residues in the CDR3. CDR3 sequence: CASSQESLDSPLHF. The CDR3 bases are TGTGCCAGCAGCCAAGAGTCCCTAGATTCACCCCTCCACTTT.

This clonotype was counted between two and nine times. The chain is built from TRBV12-3 or TRBV12-4 and TRBJ2-6, with D perhaps being TRBD1 or TRBD2 (5 bases each). The CDR3 consists of 18 residues. Trimming pared 2 bases from V and 0 bases from J, leaving 14 bases between. CDR3 sequence: CASSLPGTVSSGANVLTF. The CDR3 nucleotides read TGTGCCAGCAGTTTACCCGGGACGGTGAGCTCTGGGGCCAACGTCCTGACTTTC.

The chain recombines TRBV7-6 with TRBJ1-5; no reliable D call. The CDR3 is 13 amino acids. The ends were cut back, 1 base at V and 5 bases at J, with 6 bases in the middle. Germline CDR1 is SGHVS and CDR2 is FNYEAQ. This chain's CDR3 is CASSLVKDQPQHF. The CDR3 DNA sequence: TGTGCCAGCAGCTTAGTAAAGGATCAGCCCCAGCATTTT.

The chain is built from TRBV10-3 and TRBJ1-2; 9 nucleotides align to TRBD1. Germline V CDR1 and CDR2: ENHRY, SYGVKD. The V segment lost 7 bases and the J segment 8 bases; nucleotides outside the gene matches: 2. The CDR3 has 11 amino acids. The DNA of the CDR3 is TGTGCCATCAACACAGGGGGCGGCTACACCTTC. Encoded protein: CAINTGGGYTF.

This clonotype appeared a few times. The chain recombines TRBV9 with TRBJ1-1; 9 bases are a match to TRBD1. This CDR3 has 15 amino acids. J was trimmed by 5 bases and V by 2 bases; bases with no gene match: 7. Germline V gene lookup returns CDR1 SGDLS and CDR2 YYNGEE. The DNA of the CDR3 is TGTGCCAGCAGCGTGGAGGGACAGGGAAAAACTGAAGCTTTCTTT. Protein: CASSVEGQGKTEAFF.

In its sample, this clonotype was seen a few times. The rearrangement uses TRBV6-5 and TRBJ2-3; tentatively, D is TRBD1 (6 bases). The CDR3 runs to 12 residues. V gave up 6 bases and J gave up 9 bases, with 13 bases separating them. Germline V CDR1 and CDR2: MNHEY, SVGAGI. CDR3 DNA: TGTGCCAGCAGAACTACAGGGCACACGCAGTATTTT. Translating gives CASRTTGHTQYF.

This clonotype has a handful of counts. This rearrangement joins TRBV5-1 to TRBJ2-3; D is possibly TRBD2 (5 bases). The V end was cut by 0 bases, the J end by 2 bases, with 10 bases between. In germline, CDR1 is SGHRS, CDR2 YFSETQ. This CDR3 spans 15 amino acids. This chain's CDR3 is CASSLGTYPTDTQYF. DNA for the CDR3: TGCGCCAGCAGCTTGGGGACTTACCCCACAGATACGCAGTATTTT. Looking up the rest from reference TRBV5-1 and TRBJ2-3 gives the full variable domain: KAGVTQTPRYLIKTRGQQVTLSCSPISGHRSVSWYQQTPGQGLQFLFEYFSETQRNKGNFPGRFSGRQFSNSRSEMNVSTLELGDSALYLCASSLGTYPTDTQYFGPGTRLTVL.

A few counts support this clonotype. The chain carries TRBV18 and TRBJ1-1, with unresolved D. Germline lookup yields CDR1 KGHSH and CDR2 LQKENI. The CDR3 covers 12 residues. Between the trimmed V and J ends, which lost 2 bases and 7 bases, there was a span of 8 bases. For the CDR3, the DNA is TGTGCCAGCTCACCAATACAAGGTGAAGCTTTCTTT. Translated: CASSPIQGEAFF.

The chain recombines TRBV18 with TRBJ2-1; D is uncertain. CDR1 and CDR2 from the germline V gene are KGHSH and LQKENI. The length of the CDR3 is 12 residues. Trimming pared 6 bases from V and 7 bases from J, leaving 10 bases between. The CDR3 here is CASSLDENEQFF. Written as DNA, the CDR3 is TGTGCCAGCTCTCTAGACGAGAATGAGCAGTTCTTC. The full variable domain, rest sourced from reference TRBV18 and TRBJ2-1, is NAGVMQNPRHLVRRRGQEARLRCSPMKGHSHVYWYRQLPEEGLKFMVYLQKENIIDESGMPKERFSAEFPKEGPSILRIQQVVRGDSAAYFCASSLDENEQFFGPGTRLTVL.

The chain combines TRBV28 with TRBJ2-7; TRBD1 matches at 8 bases. The CDR3 contains 15 residues. Germline CDR1 reads MDHEN; CDR2 reads SYDVKM. With 6 bases clipped from V and 6 bases from J, the junction kept 13 bases outside the gene matches. CDR3 nucleotides: TGTGCCAGCAGCGTCAGGGGGCGCAAGTCGGGCGAGCAGTACGTC. This sequence encodes CASSVRGRKSGEQYV.

The genes are TRBV6-1 and TRBJ1-2, with 9 bases fitting TRBD1. This CDR3 is built from 14 residues. V shed 5 bases, J shed 5 bases, and the junction held 6 bases outside the gene matches. The germline CDR1 and CDR2 sequences are MNHNS and SASEGT. For the CDR3, the DNA is TGTGCCAGCAGTCTCCGGACAGGGGAATATGGCTACACCTTC. This translates into CASSLRTGEYGYTF.

This chain uses TRBV5-1 with TRBJ2-7, with 8 positions matching TRBD1. Looked up from germline, CDR1 is SGHRS and CDR2 is YFSETQ. The CDR3 contains 15 residues. V lost 2 bases, J lost 2 bases, and 6 bases stayed unmatched. The CDR3 protein is CASSFTGQGPYEQYF. The CDR3 DNA reads as TGCGCCAGCAGCTTTACAGGACAGGGCCCCTACGAGCAGTACTTC. The full variable domain, its missing parts supplied by reference TRBV5-1 and TRBJ2-7, is KAGVTQTPRYLIKTRGQQVTLSCSPISGHRSVSWYQQTPGQGLQFLFEYFSETQRNKGNFPGRFSGRQFSNSRSEMNVSTLELGDSALYLCASSFTGQGPYEQYFGPGTRLTVT.

This clonotype occurred a few times. This chain joins TRBV7-9 and TRBJ2-7, with 13 nucleotides matching TRBD2. Unmatched junction bases numbered 2, after V lost 3 bases and J lost 0 bases. In germline, CDR1 is SEHNR, CDR2 FQNEAQ (reference sequence). The CDR3 loop spans 16 amino acids. The CDR3 spells CASSLTSGGPSYEQYV. In nucleotides, the CDR3 is TGTGCCAGCAGCTTGACTAGCGGGGGGCCCTCCTACGAGCAGTACGTC.

The chain recombines TRBV7-9 with TRBJ2-7; a weak D match, TRBD1 (5 bases). Germline CDR1 is SEHNR and CDR2 is FQNEAQ (reference sequence). The CDR3 contains 14 residues. V was shortened by 5 bases and J by 3 bases, with 14 bases between the two germline ends. The CDR3 here is CASSREKDSYEQYF. CDR3 nucleotide sequence: TGTGCCAGCAGCCGCGAAAAAGACAGCTACGAGCAGTACTTC. Supplemented by reference TRBV7-9 and TRBJ2-7, the full variable domain reads DTGVSQNPRHKITKRGQNVTFRCDPISEHNRLYWYRQTLGQGPEFLTYFQNEAQLEKSRLLSDRFSAERPKGSFSTLEIQRTEQGDSAMYLCASSREKDSYEQYFGPGTRLTVT.

The rearrangement uses TRBV5-1 and TRBJ2-1; 9 nucleotides match TRBD1. There are 17 residues in the CDR3. Germline trimming cut 0 bases from V and 3 bases from J; bases unmatched to any gene: 7. The germline gives CDR1 SGHRS, CDR2 YFSETQ. The CDR3 coding sequence is TGCGCCAGCAGCTTGGTAACCGGGACAGGGAACTACAATGAGCAGTTCTTC. Its translation is CASSLVTGTGNYNEQFF. Full variable domain (outside the CDR3, taken from reference TRBV5-1 and TRBJ2-1): KAGVTQTPRYLIKTRGQQVTLSCSPISGHRSVSWYQQTPGQGLQFLFEYFSETQRNKGNFPGRFSGRQFSNSRSEMNVSTLELGDSALYLCASSLVTGTGNYNEQFFGPGTRLTVL.

This clonotype has only a few counts. This rearrangement joins TRBV10-3 to TRBJ2-2; D possibly corresponds to TRBD1 (5 bases). Germline lookup yields CDR1 ENHRY and CDR2 SYGVKD. The CDR3 covers 12 residues. Trimming took 8 bases from V and 7 from J, leaving 11 bases between them. CDR3 DNA sequence: TGTGCCATCGGGGCAAATCACGGGGAGCTGTTTTTT. This encodes CAIGANHGELFF.

The chain uses TRBV6-6 and TRBJ2-3; 9 nucleotides agree with TRBD1. The ends lost 6 bases at V and 2 bases at J; junction bases unmatched: 12. In germline, CDR1 is MNHNY, CDR2 SVGAGI (reference sequence). The CDR3 covers 17 residues. The CDR3 nucleotides are TGTGCCAGCAGCTACGGGGTGACAGGGGGATACACAGATACGCAGTATTTT. It specifies CASSYGVTGGYTDTQYF.

Only a few counts were recorded for this clonotype. The chain carries TRBV29-1 and TRBJ1-5; TRBD1 might be the D (6 bases). With 6 bases removed from V and 0 bases from J, the gap between germline ends came to 12 bases. The CDR3 is 14 amino acids. Germline CDR1 reads SQVTM; CDR2 reads ANQGSEA. For the CDR3, the DNA is TGCAGCGTGTTGGACAGTTTTAGCAATCAGCCCCAGCATTTT. This sequence encodes CSVLDSFSNQPQHF.

This clonotype came up a few times. V usage is TRBV7-2 and J usage is TRBJ2-7; D is uncertain. CDR1 and CDR2 (germline): SGHTA, FQGNSA. V was clipped by 6 bases and J by 7 bases, with 19 bases between them. The CDR3 runs to 14 residues. CDR3 sequence reads: CASSATGPSYEQYF. Here the CDR3 DNA reads TGTGCCAGCAGTGCGACCGGACCCTCTTATGAGCAGTACTTC.

The gene calls are TRBV5-1 and TRBJ2-3; possibly TRBD1 or TRBD2 for D (5 bases each). Trimming removed 0 bases at V and 0 bases at J, with 14 bases between. This CDR3 comprises 17 residues. CDR1 and CDR2 (germline): SGHRS, YFSETQ. The CDR3, as DNA: TGCGCCAGCAGCTTGGTAGTTACGGGGCTAAGCACAGATACGCAGTATTTT. Translating it yields CASSLVVTGLSTDTQYF.

V usage is TRBV7-9 and J usage is TRBJ1-1; no clear D. Per germline, CDR1 SEHNR and CDR2 FQNEAQ (reference sequence). Trimming removed 2 bases at V and 0 bases at J, with 7 bases between. The CDR3 length is 14 residues. DNA of the CDR3: TGTGCCAGCAGCTTACAGGTTCTGAACACTGAAGCTTTCTTT. This gives the protein CASSLQVLNTEAFF. Looking up the rest from reference TRBV7-9 and TRBJ1-1 gives the full variable domain: DTGVSQNPRHKITKRGQNVTFRCDPISEHNRLYWYRQTLGQGPEFLTYFQNEAQLEKSRLLSDRFSAERPKGSFSTLEIQRTEQGDSAMYLCASSLQVLNTEAFFGQGTRLTVV.

This clonotype was seen a few times. The CDR3 sequence is CASSYSGQGQGAQYF. CDR3 DNA sequence: TGTGCCAGCAGTTACTCGGGACAGGGCCAAGGCGCGCAGTATTTT. The chain recombines TRBV6-2 or TRBV6-3 with TRBJ2-3; the match to TRBD1 covers 9 bases. CDR3 size: 15 residues. The trim removed 0 bases at V and 10 bases at J, leaving 8 bases unmatched. Germline values: CDR1 MNHEY, CDR2 SVGEGT.

The chain joins TRBV11-2 to TRBJ1-1, with 8 bases fitting TRBD1. Trimming cost V 3 bases and J 3 bases; bases outside gene matches: 9. The V gene's germline CDR1 is SGHAT and CDR2 FQNNGV. CDR3 length: 16 residues. The CDR3 protein is CASSFYRGDRDTEAFF. Written as DNA, the CDR3 is TGTGCCAGCAGCTTTTACAGGGGGGATCGAGACACTGAAGCTTTCTTT. The full variable domain, with the rest looked up from reference TRBV11-2 and TRBJ1-1, is EAGVAQSPRYKIIEKRQSVAFWCNPISGHATLYWYQQILGQGPKLLIQFQNNGVVDDSQLPKDRFSAERLKGVDSTLKIQPAKLEDSAVYLCASSFYRGDRDTEAFFGQGTRLTVV.

V is TRBV28 and J is TRBJ1-6; D is perhaps TRBD1 (6 bases). This CDR3 has 12 amino acids. Trimming took off 6 bases at V and 10 bases at J, with 10 bases between the two ends. In germline, CDR1 is MDHEN, CDR2 SYDVKM. The CDR3 here is CASRPDSSPLHF. The CDR3 region has the DNA TGTGCCAGCAGACCGGACAGCTCACCCCTCCACTTT.

This chain uses TRBV4-2 with TRBJ1-2; 9 nucleotides agree with TRBD1. The CDR3 has 16 residues. Germline trimming cut 3 bases from V and 2 bases from J; bases unmatched to any gene: 7. Germline values: CDR1 LGHNA, CDR2 YNFKEQ. CDR3 amino acids: CASSQDRGRRNYGYTF. In nucleotides, the CDR3 is TGTGCCAGCAGCCAGGACAGGGGACGACGCAACTATGGCTACACCTTC.